The sequence of this TCR beta chain was determined in a study of breast tumors, draining lymph nodes, adjacent tissues. General study points: That most tumor T cells come from lymph nodes remained unproven. Tumor repertoires ranked between lymph nodes and nontumor tissue in diversity, with V and J gene preferences.

One entry per CDR3 protein results from TCRdb running MiXCR on the multiplex PCR reads. The sample has about 15,000 distinct CDR3 sequences, 52% seen once; the top ten hold roughly 17%. This clonotype was recorded at least ten times. Its matching antigen is unknown. The CDR3 is made up of 15 amino acids. The ends were cut back, 1 base at V and 0 bases at J, with 9 bases in the middle. Germline CDR1 is LGHDT and CDR2 is YNNKEL (reference sequence). The rearrangement uses TRBV3-1 and TRBJ2-5; maybe TRBD2 (6 bases). The TCR comes from a female donor with breast cancer. Some clones in this sample may be carry-over from other donors' samples. Sequencing was done on a sample of tumor-adjacent breast tissue. The CDR3 sequence is CASSQGRAHQETQYF. DNA of the CDR3: TGTGCCAGCAGCCAAGGGAGGGCTCACCAAGAGACCCAGTACTTC.